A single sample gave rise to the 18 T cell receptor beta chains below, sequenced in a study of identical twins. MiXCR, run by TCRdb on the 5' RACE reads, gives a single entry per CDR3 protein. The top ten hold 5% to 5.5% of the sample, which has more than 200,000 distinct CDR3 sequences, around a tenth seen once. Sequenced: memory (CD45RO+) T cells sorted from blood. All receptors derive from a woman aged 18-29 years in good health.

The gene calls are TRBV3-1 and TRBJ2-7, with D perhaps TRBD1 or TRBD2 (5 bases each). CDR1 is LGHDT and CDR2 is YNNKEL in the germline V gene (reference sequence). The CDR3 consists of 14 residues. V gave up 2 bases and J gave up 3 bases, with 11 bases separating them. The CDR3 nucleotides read TGTGCCAGCAGCCAACCTGGGGGTGGCTACGAGCAGTACTTC. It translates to CASSQPGGGYEQYF.

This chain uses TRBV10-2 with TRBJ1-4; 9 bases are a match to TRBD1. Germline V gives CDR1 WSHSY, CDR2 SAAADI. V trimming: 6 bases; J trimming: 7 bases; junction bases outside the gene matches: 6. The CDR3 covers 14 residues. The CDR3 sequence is CASRSTGGGEKLFF. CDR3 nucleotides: TGCGCCAGCAGATCTACAGGGGGCGGTGAAAAACTGTTTTTT.

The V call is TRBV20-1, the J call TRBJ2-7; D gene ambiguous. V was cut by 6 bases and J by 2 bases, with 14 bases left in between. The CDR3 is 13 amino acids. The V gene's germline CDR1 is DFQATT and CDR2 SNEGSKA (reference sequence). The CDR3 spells CSATFVAPYEQYF. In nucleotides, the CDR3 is TGCAGTGCCACGTTTGTGGCACCCTACGAGCAGTACTTC.

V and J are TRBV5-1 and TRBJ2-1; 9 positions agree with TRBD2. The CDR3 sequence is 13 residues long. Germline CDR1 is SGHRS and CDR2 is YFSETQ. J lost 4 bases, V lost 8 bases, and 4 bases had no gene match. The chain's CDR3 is CASDSGSYNEQFF. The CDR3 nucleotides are TGCGCCAGTGATAGCGGGAGTTACAATGAGCAGTTCTTC.

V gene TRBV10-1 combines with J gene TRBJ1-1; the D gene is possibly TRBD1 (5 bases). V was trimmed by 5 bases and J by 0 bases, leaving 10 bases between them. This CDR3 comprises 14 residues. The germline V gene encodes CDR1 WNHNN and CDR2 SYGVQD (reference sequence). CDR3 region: CASSPDSLNTEAFF. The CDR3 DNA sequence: TGCGCCAGCAGTCCCGACAGCTTGAACACTGAAGCTTTCTTT.

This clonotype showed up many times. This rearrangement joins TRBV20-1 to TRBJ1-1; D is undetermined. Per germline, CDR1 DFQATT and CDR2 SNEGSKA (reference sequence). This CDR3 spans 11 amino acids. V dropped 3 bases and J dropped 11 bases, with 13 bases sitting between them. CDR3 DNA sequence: TGCAGTGCTAGTACAGTGGCAACGGCTTTCTTT. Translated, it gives CSASTVATAFF.

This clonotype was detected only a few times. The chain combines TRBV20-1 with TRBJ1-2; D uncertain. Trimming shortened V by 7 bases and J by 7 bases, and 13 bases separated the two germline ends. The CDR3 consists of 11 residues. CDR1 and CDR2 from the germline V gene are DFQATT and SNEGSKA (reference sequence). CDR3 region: CSVEGFGGYTF. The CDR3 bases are TGCAGTGTCGAAGGGTTTGGTGGCTACACCTTC.

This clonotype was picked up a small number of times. The CDR3 protein is CASSLLTSYEQYF. As DNA, the CDR3 is TGTGCCAGCAGCTTGCTCACAAGCTACGAGCAGTACTTC. The J gene is TRBJ2-7, the V gene TRBV7-2, with unresolved D. Germline CDR1 is SGHTA and CDR2 is FQGNSA. The ends were cut back, 3 bases at V and 3 bases at J, with 9 bases in the middle. CDR3 length: 13 residues.

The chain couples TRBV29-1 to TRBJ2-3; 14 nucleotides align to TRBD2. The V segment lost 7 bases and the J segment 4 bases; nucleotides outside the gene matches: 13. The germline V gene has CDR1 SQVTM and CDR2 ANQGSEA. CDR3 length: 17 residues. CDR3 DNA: TGCAGCGCCGGGGGCGCGGGGACTAGCGGGGGACCAGATACGCAGTATTTT. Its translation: CSAGGAGTSGGPDTQYF.

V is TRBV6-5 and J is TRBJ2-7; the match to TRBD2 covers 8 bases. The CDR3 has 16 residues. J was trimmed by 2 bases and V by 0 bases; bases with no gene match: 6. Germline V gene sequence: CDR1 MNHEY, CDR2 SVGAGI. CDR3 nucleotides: TGTGCCAGCAGTTACTCCGGACCTAGCGGGCCCTACGAGCAGTACTTC. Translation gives CASSYSGPSGPYEQYF.

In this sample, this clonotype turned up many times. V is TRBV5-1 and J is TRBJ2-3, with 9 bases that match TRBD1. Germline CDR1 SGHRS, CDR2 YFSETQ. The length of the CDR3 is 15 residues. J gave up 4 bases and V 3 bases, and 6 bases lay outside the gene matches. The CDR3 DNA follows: TGCGCCAGCAGCTCGGGACAGGGCTGGGCAGATACGCAGTATTTT. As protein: CASSSGQGWADTQYF.

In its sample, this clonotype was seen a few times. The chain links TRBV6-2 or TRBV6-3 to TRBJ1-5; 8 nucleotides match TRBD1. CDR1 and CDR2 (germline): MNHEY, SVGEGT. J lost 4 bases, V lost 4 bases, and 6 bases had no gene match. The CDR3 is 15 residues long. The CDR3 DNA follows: TGTGCCAGCAGTTGGCGACAGGGGACTAATCAGCCCCAGCATTTT. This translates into CASSWRQGTNQPQHF.

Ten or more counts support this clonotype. The CDR3 DNA follows: TGCGCCAGCAGCGATCACACAGATACGCAGTATTTT. It encodes CASSDHTDTQYF. This chain links TRBV10-1 with TRBJ2-3, with D uncertain. This CDR3 has 12 amino acids. V lost 6 bases to trimming and J lost 2 bases, with 6 bases between them. Germline-derived CDR1 and CDR2 are WNHNN and SYGVQD (reference sequence).

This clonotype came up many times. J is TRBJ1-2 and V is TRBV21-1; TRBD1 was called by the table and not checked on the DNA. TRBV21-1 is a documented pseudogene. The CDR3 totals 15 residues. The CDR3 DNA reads TGTGCCAGCAGCATCCGGACAGGATTACGGTATGGCTACACCTTC. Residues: CASSIRTGLRYGYTF.

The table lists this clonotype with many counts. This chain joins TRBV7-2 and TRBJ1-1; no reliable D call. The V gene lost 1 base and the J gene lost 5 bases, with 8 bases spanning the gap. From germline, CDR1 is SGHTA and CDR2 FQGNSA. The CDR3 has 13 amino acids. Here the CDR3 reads CASSLVYGTEAFF. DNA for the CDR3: TGTGCCAGCAGCTTAGTTTACGGGACTGAAGCTTTCTTT.

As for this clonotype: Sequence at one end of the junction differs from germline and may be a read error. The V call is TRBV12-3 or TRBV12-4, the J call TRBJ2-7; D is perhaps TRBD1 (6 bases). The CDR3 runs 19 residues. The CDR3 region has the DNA TGTGCCATCAGTTTAGATGGTTGGGACACTAGTTCAAGCTCCTACGAGCAGTACTTC. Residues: CAISLDGWDTSSSSYEQYF.

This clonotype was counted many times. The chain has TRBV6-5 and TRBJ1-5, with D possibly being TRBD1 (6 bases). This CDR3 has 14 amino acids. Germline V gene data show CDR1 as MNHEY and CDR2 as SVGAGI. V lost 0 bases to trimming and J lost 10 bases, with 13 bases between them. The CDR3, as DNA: TGTGCCAGCAGTTACTCGGCAGGGGAGGGTCCCCAGCATTTT. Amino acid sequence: CASSYSAGEGPQHF.

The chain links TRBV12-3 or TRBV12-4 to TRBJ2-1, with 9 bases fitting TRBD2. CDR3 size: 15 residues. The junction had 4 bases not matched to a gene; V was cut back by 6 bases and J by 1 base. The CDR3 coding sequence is TGTGCCAGCAGGAATCTAGCGGGATCCTACAATGAGCAGTTCTTC. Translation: CASRNLAGSYNEQFF.